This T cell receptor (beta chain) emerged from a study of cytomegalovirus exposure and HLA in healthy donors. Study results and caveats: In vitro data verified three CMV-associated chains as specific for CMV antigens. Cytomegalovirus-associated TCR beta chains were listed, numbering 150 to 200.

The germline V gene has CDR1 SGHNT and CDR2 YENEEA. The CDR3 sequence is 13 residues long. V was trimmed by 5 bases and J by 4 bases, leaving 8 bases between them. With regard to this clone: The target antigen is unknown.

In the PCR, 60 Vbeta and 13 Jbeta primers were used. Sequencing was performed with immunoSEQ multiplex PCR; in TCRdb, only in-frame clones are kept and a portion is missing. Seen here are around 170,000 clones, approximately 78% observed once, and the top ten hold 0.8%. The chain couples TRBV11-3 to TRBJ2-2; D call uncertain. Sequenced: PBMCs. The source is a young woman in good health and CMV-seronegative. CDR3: CASSLLGTGELFF. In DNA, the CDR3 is TGTGCCAGCAGCCTCCTCGGCACCGGGGAGCTGTTTTTT. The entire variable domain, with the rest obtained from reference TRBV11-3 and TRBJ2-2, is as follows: EAGVVQSPRYKIIEKKQPVAFWCNPISGHNTLYWYLQNLGQGPELLIRYENEEAVDDSQLPKDRFSAERLKGVDSTLKIQPAELGDSAVYLCASSLLGTGELFFGEGSRLTVL.